This TCR beta chain stems from a study of shared clonotypes between healthy human individuals. Adult donors, all healthy and HIV-negative, had no recent acute infections or vaccinations. Memory CD4+ cells were the fraction left after CD45RA+ naive selection. With respect to this clone: Its target is unknown.

Whole-study results and caveats: Naive subsets generally had larger estimated richness than memory subsets.

Some clones are missing from TCRdb's copy, which holds only in-frame ones; the method was immunoSEQ multiplex PCR. The data contain about 1.5 million clones, nearly 99% of them singletons. The CDR3 consists of 13 residues. Germline lookup yields CDR1 SGHTA and CDR2 FQGNSA. Trimming took 5 bases from V and 4 from J; bases not matched to a gene: 5. The receptor was isolated from a man under 40 in good health. This rearrangement joins TRBV7-2 to TRBJ2-7, with 7 bases fitting TRBD1. Sequencing was performed on naive CD4+ T cells sorted from blood. Indicated subset: CD45RA+ positively selected. The CDR3: CASSRDRTYEQYF. The CDR3 DNA sequence: TGTGCCAGCAGCCGGGACAGAACATACGAGCAGTACTTC.